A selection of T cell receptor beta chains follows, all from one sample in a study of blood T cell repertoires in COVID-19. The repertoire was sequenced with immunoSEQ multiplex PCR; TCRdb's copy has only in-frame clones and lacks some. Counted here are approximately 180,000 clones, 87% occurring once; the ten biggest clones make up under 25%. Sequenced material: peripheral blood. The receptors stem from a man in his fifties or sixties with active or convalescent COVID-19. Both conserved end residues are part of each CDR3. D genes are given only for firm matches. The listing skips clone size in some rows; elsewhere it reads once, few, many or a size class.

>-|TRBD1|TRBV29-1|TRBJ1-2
CSAIDTGEDGYTF
TGCAGCGCCATCGACACAGGGGAGGACGGCTACACCTTC
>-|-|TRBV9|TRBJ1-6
CASSANYNSPLHF
TGTGCCAGCAGCGCTAATTATAATTCACCCCTCCACTTT
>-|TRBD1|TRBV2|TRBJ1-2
CASSGPRTGVIISDYTF
TGTGCCAGCAGTGGTCCAAGGACAGGGGTTATAATTAGTGACTACACCTTC
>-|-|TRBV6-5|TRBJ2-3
CASSPGDSTDTQYF
TGTGCCAGCAGCCCCGGGGACTCCACAGATACGCAGTATTTT
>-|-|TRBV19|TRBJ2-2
CASSMPLDRTSNTGELFF
TGTGCCAGTAGTATGCCTCTCGACAGGACCTCGAACACCGGGGAGCTGTTTTTT
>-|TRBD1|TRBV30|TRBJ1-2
CAWSKRQGIYGYTF
TGTGCCTGGAGTAAAAGACAGGGGATCTATGGCTACACCTTC
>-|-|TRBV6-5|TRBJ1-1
CASMPGLVTEAFF
TGTGCCAGCATGCCAGGGCTTGTCACTGAAGCTTTCTTT
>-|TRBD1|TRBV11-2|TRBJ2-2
CASSLGTGSAGELFF
TGTGCCAGCAGCTTAGGGACAGGTTCGGCCGGGGAGCTGTTTTTT
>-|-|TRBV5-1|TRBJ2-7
CASSLAQSYEQYF
TGCGCCAGCAGCTTGGCACAGTCCTACGAGCAGTACTTC
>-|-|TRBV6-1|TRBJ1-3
CASSEVGASSGNTIYF
TGTGCCAGCAGTGAAGTGGGAGCTTCCTCTGGAAACACCATATATTTT
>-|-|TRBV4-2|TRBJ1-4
CASSNKGKVQTTNEKLFF
TGTGCCAGCAGCAACAAAGGAAAGGTACAGACAACTAATGAAAAACTGTTTTTT
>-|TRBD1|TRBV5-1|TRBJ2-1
CASSTKTGDEQFF
TGCGCCAGCAGCACCAAGACAGGGGATGAGCAGTTCTTC
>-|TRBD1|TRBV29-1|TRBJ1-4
CSVGSGGSEKLFF
TGCAGCGTGGGATCAGGGGGCTCGGAAAAACTGTTTTTT
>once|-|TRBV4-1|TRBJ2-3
CASSQDERGGLDTQYF
TGCGCCAGCAGCCAAGATGAGAGGGGGGGCCTGGATACGCAGTATTTT
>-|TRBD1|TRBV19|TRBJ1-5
CASSHQDRESQPQHF
TGTGCCAGTAGTCACCAGGACAGGGAAAGCCAGCCCCAGCATTTT
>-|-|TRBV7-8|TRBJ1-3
CASSSLWKAGNTIYF
TGTGCCAGCAGCTCACTATGGAAGGCTGGAAACACCATATATTTT
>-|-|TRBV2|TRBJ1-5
CASSQQGVGNQPQHF
TGTGCCAGCAGTCAACAGGGAGTCGGCAATCAGCCCCAGCATTTT
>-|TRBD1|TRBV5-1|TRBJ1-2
CASSSGQEGTGRDYGYTF
TGCGCCAGCAGCTCCGGACAGGAAGGTACGGGTCGGGACTATGGCTACACCTTC
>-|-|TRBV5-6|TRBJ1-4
CASSLDSGAEKLFF
TGTGCCAGCAGCTTGGATTCGGGAGCGGAAAAACTGTTTTTT
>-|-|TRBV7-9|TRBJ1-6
CAGGVGFSPLHF
TGTGCCGGAGGGGTAGGATTCTCACCCCTCCACTTT
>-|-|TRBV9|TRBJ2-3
CASSERPFTDTQYF
TGTGCCAGCAGCGAGAGGCCATTCACAGATACGCAGTATTTT
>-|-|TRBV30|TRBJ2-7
CAWSEGWFGHEQYF
TGTGCCTGGAGTGAGGGGTGGTTTGGCCACGAGCAGTACTTC
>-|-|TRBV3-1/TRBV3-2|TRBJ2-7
CASSQDTQGRQYF
TGTGCCAGCAGCCAAGATACCCAGGGGAGGCAGTACTTC
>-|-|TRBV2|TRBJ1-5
CASSARQGQPQHF
TGTGCCAGCAGTGCCAGGCAAGGTCAGCCCCAGCATTTT
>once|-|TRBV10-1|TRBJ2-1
CASSESLPGNEQFF
TGCGCCAGCAGTGAGTCCCTACCCGGGAATGAGCAGTTCTTC
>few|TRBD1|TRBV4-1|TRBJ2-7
CASSPGDRGAREQYF
TGCGCCAGCAGCCCCGGGGACAGGGGAGCTCGGGAGCAGTACTTC
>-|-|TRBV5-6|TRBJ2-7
CASSLRGADEQYF
TGTGCCAGCAGCTTGCGCGGGGCCGACGAGCAGTACTTC
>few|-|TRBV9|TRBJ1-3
CASSTHIGSSGNTIYF
TGTGCCAGCAGCACCCACATCGGGAGCTCTGGAAACACCATATATTTT
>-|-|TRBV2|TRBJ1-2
CASAPSGVRGYTF
TGTGCCAGCGCCCCCTCGGGGGTCCGTGGCTACACCTTC
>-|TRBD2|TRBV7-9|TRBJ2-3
CASASQAGVDTQYF
TGTGCCAGTGCCAGTCAAGCGGGGGTAGATACGCAGTATTTT
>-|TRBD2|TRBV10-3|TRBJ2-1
CAILTSGGHSEQFF
TGTGCCATCCTGACTAGCGGGGGGCACAGTGAGCAGTTCTTC
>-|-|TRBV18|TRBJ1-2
CASSQITNYGYTF
TGTGCCAGCTCACAAATAACTAACTATGGCTACACCTTC
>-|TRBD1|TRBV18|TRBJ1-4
CASSADRGRSSNEKLFF
TGTGCCAGCTCAGCGGACAGGGGGCGATCCTCTAATGAAAAACTGTTTTTT
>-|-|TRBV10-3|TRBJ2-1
CAISGTGSTYNEQFF
TGTGCCATCAGTGGGACTGGGTCCACCTACAATGAGCAGTTCTTC
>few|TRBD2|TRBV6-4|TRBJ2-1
CASSDRLAEEQFF
TGTGCCAGCAGTGATAGACTAGCGGAGGAGCAGTTCTTC
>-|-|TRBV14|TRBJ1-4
CASSLGHTGGGEKLFF
TGTGCCAGCAGCTTGGGACACACGGGAGGAGGGGAAAAACTGTTTTTT
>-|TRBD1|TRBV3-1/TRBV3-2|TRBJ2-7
CASSQGTGGSYEQYF
TGTGCCAGCAGCCAAGGGACAGGGGGCTCCTACGAGCAGTACTTC
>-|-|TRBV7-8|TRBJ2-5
CASSLAGQGVGTQYF
TGTGCCAGCAGCTTAGCGGGACAAGGCGTAGGGACCCAGTACTTC
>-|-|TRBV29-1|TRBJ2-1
CSARPRTDYNEQFF
TGCAGCGCCCGGCCAAGGACAGACTACAATGAGCAGTTCTTC
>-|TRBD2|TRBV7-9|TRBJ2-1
CASSLERGGFSEQFF
TGTGCCAGCAGCTTAGAGCGGGGGGGCTTCAGTGAGCAGTTCTTC
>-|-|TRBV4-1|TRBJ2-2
CASSQQGRKGNRAGELFF
TGCGCCAGCAGCCAACAAGGAAGAAAAGGGAACAGGGCCGGGGAGCTGTTTTTT
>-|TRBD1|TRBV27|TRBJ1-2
CASSFSRGHGYTF
TGTGCCAGCAGTTTCAGCAGGGGGCATGGCTACACCTTC
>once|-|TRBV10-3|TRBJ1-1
CAIRFSGITEAFF
TGTGCCATCAGGTTTTCAGGGATCACTGAAGCTTTCTTT
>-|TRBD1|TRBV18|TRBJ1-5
CASSRGTASNQPQHF
TGTGCCAGCTCCCGAGGGACAGCTAGCAATCAGCCCCAGCATTTT
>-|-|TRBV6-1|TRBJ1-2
CASSEVAGSGRGYTF
TGTGCCAGCAGTGAAGTAGCGGGATCAGGGAGGGGCTACACCTTC
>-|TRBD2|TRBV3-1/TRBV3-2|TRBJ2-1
CASSLAGTSGVLEQFF
TGTGCCAGCAGCCTTGCCGGTACTAGCGGGGTGCTTGAACAGTTCTTC
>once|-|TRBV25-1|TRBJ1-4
CASSDRRGNEKLFF
TGTGCCAGCAGTGACAGGAGGGGTAATGAAAAACTGTTTTTT
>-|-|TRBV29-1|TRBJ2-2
CSVQHNTGELFF
TGCAGCGTTCAACATAACACCGGGGAGCTGTTTTTT
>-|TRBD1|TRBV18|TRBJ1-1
CASSQRTGLTEAFF
TGTGCCAGCTCCCAAAGGACAGGATTAACTGAAGCTTTCTTT
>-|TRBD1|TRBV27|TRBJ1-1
CASSLNGRGTEAFF
TGTGCCAGCAGTTTAAATGGCAGGGGGACTGAAGCTTTCTTT